The clone carrying this T cell receptor beta chain was counted a single time. The CDR3 has 14 amino acids. V was clipped by 4 bases and J by 3 bases; unmatched bases: 6. Germline CDR1 reads MNHEY; CDR2 reads SMNVEV (reference sequence). The data were taken from a study of blood T cell repertoires in COVID-19. Turning to the study itself: Sources were T cells, B-cell-depleted T cells, or PBMCs; the material itself was cDNA or gDNA.

Donors of Cohort 3 who recovered were those that had two negative PCRs, clearance, or symptom resolution. TCRdb's copy holds only in-frame clones and misses some; the assay was immunoSEQ multiplex PCR. The sample includes some 350,000 clones, approximately 87% of them seen just once. The origin of this receptor is a woman between 25 and 40 years old who had recovered from COVID-19. The V gene is TRBV27, the J gene TRBJ2-7, with 7 bases identical to TRBD2. The sample consisted of PBMCs or T cells enriched from blood (not recorded which). This CDR3 reads CASSSYGGNYEQYF. CDR3 in DNA: TGTGCCAGCAGTTCCTACGGGGGGAACTACGAGCAGTACTTC.